Shown below are 21 T cell receptor beta chains from a single sample sequenced in a study of T cells expressing NK-cell markers. TCRdb reanalyzed the 5' RACE reads and collapses them to one entry per CDR3 protein, without DNA. The sample totals 550,000 to 600,000 distinct CDR3 sequences. Sequenced: blood T cells: a sorted CD56 or NKG2C T cell subset, CD4+ or CD8+ T cells, or bulk PBMC T cells (not recorded which). Receptors originate from a man younger than 35 in good health.

V gene TRBV12-3 or TRBV12-4 combines with J gene TRBJ2-1; with no DNA, the TCRdb D assignment of TRBD1 cannot be verified. The CDR3 has 12 residues. CDR3 loop: CASGGILNEQFF.

The V gene is TRBV20-1, the J gene TRBJ2-1; TCRdb designates TRBD2, a call that cannot be tested without DNA. This CDR3 region has 15 residues. Germline V lookup: CDR1 DFQATT, CDR2 SNEGSKA (reference sequence). The CDR3 loop is CSASGTSGRSNEQFF.

The chain links TRBV29-1 to TRBJ2-3; TCRdb gives TRBD1 as the D gene, but with no DNA this cannot be confirmed. The CDR3 is 17 residues long. CDR1 is SQVTM and CDR2 is ANQGSEA in the germline V gene. CDR3 in amino acids: CSVAGPRGTALTDTQYF.

V gene TRBV4-3 combines with J gene TRBJ2-4; TCRdb designates TRBD1, a call that cannot be tested without DNA. From germline, CDR1 is LGHNA and CDR2 YSLEER. The CDR3 extends over 20 amino acids. CDR3 sequence reads: CASSQDSAGTPPGAKNIQYF.

The chain is built from TRBV5-6 and TRBJ2-1; TCRdb outputs TRBD2, but without DNA this stays unchecked. The CDR3 sequence is 13 residues long. The germline CDR1 and CDR2 sequences are SGHDT and YYEEEE. The CDR3 sequence is CASSLAGASEQFF.

V usage is TRBV7-9 and J usage is TRBJ1-4; TCRdb picks TRBD1, but there is no DNA to check that call. The CDR3 covers 14 residues. Germline CDR1 reads SEHNR; CDR2 reads FQNEAQ (reference sequence). The CDR3 here is CASSSPGVNEKLFF.

The V call is TRBV7-2, the J call TRBJ2-1; TCRdb's D gene call, TRBD2, goes unchecked for lack of DNA. The CDR3 sequence is 21 residues long. Germline CDR1 SGHTA, CDR2 FQGNSA. CDR3 amino acids: CASSLAKDGLAGGSSYNEQFF.

This CDR3 reads CSVGQREGLDTGELFF. The V and J genes are TRBV29-1 and TRBJ2-2; the D call from TCRdb, TRBD2, cannot be confirmed without DNA. The CDR3 contains 16 residues. CDR1 and CDR2 (germline): SQVTM, ANQGSEA.

The chain combines TRBV20-1 with TRBJ2-7; TCRdb returns TRBD2, unconfirmable since there is no DNA. The CDR3 covers 16 residues. Germline loops: CDR1 DFQATT, CDR2 SNEGSKA (reference sequence). This CDR3 is CSALPLTGDGRYEQYF.

The chain recombines TRBV29-1 with TRBJ2-7; absent DNA, TCRdb's TRBD1 call cannot be checked. Per germline, CDR1 SQVTM and CDR2 ANQGSEA. The CDR3 has 13 residues. CDR3 residues: CSVLGQMAYEQYF.

The chain joins TRBV20-1 to TRBJ1-4; TCRdb picks TRBD1, but there is no DNA to check that call. Germline assignment: CDR1 DFQATT and CDR2 SNEGSKA (reference sequence). The CDR3 contains 14 residues. CDR3: CSAIPRGEYEKLFF.

The V gene is TRBV5-6, the J gene TRBJ2-7. Looked up from germline, CDR1 is SGHDT and CDR2 is YYEEEE. The CDR3 consists of 15 residues. The CDR3 spells CASSFPDQTPYEQYF. Supplemented by reference TRBV5-6 and TRBJ2-7, the full variable domain reads DAGVTQSPTHLIKTRGQQVTLRCSPKSGHDTVSWYQQALGQGPQFIFQYYEEEERQRGNFPDRFSGHQFPNYSSELNVNALLLGDSALYLCASSFPDQTPYEQYFGPGTRLTVT.

The chain is built from TRBV29-1 and TRBJ2-4; absent DNA, TCRdb's TRBD1 call cannot be checked. Germline-derived CDR1 and CDR2 are SQVTM and ANQGSEA. The CDR3 has 12 residues. The CDR3: CSVPPWTGRRYF.

The chain employs TRBV7-9 and TRBJ2-7; as DNA is missing, the TRBD1 call by TCRdb cannot be tested. CDR1 SEHNR and CDR2 FQNEAQ come from the germline V gene (reference sequence). This CDR3 contains 14 residues. The CDR3 protein is CASSFRGSPYEQYF. Full variable domain (remainder filled in from reference TRBV7-9 and TRBJ2-7): DTGVSQNPRHKITKRGQNVTFRCDPISEHNRLYWYRQTLGQGPEFLTYFQNEAQLEKSRLLSDRFSAERPKGSFSTLEIQRTEQGDSAMYLCASSFRGSPYEQYFGPGTRLTVT.

The genes are TRBV7-8 and TRBJ2-1; TCRdb lists TRBD2, though no DNA is available to test this call. Germline V CDR1 and CDR2: SGHVS, FQNEAQ. The CDR3 consists of 17 residues. CDR3: CASSRTSGSLLYNEQFF.

J is TRBJ2-3 and V is TRBV10-3; no DNA is available, so the TRBD2 call from TCRdb remains unchecked. Germline CDR1 and CDR2: ENHRY and SYGVKD. This CDR3 has 16 amino acids. CDR3 sequence reads: CAISEIAGGSTDTQYF.

V and J are TRBV9 and TRBJ2-1; TCRdb selects TRBD1, and the lack of DNA leaves this call unchecked. The CDR3 loop spans 16 amino acids. CDR1 is SGDLS and CDR2 is YYNGEE in the germline V gene. This CDR3 reads CASSAYGQGRRDEQFF.

The CDR3 loop is CASGGSRDTGELFF. The rearrangement joins TRBV7-3 to TRBJ2-2; TCRdb's assignment of TRBD1 cannot be checked, as there is no DNA. The CDR3 covers 14 residues. Germline V CDR1 and CDR2: SGHTA, FQGTGA.

This chain uses TRBV21-1 with TRBJ2-6; TCRdb designates TRBD1, a call that cannot be tested without DNA. TRBV21-1 is a pseudogene. The CDR3 is made up of 18 amino acids. The CDR3 loop is CASTPSRDISSGANVLTF.

The chain carries TRBV20-1 and TRBJ2-1; TCRdb's D call, TRBD1, is unchecked because there is no DNA. CDR3 length: 15 residues. Germline assignment: CDR1 DFQATT and CDR2 SNEGSKA (reference sequence). CDR3 residues: CSIKWGPVSYNEQFF.

The chain carries TRBV12-3 or TRBV12-4 and TRBJ1-1. The length of the CDR3 is 13 residues. CDR3 amino acids: CASKRLMNTEAFF.